This T cell receptor beta chain was observed in a study of identical twins (dated by TCRdb to 2016 to 2018). Describing the broader study: To test whether fetal clonotypes persist, this study deep-sequenced TCR alpha and beta repertoires from monozygotic twins, from unrelated adults of various ages, and from cord blood. Replicate twin experiments were performed at different times using different library preparation protocols to rule out contamination.

Broader findings and caveats from the paper: In monozygotic twins, out-of-frame TCR alpha sharing was systematically underestimated by recombination models, although the models agreed with sharing between unrelated individuals. In beta out-of-frame sequences, excess twin sharing was weaker, because having fewer shared sequences lowered the signal-to-noise ratio. Conclusions relied on cross-sectional statistical analysis, since the same donors could not be followed over many years. Zero-insertion analyses could be partly confounded by invariant T cells such as MAIT and iNKT, although diverse VJ usage argued against such confounding for most clonotypes. Abundant cord blood beta clonotypes had fewer insertions, young adult naive repertoires showed a similar but weaker trend, and memory repertoires showed no such trend. Out-of-frame TCR alpha sequences shared between twins showed an excess of low generation-probability sequences compared with coincidental sharing between unrelated individuals.

V and J are trimmed by 4 bases and 4 bases, and the gene matches miss 10 bases of the junction. Including cysteine and phenylalanine, the CDR3 has 17 amino acids. Only CDR3 DNA is held: 51 bases, read in frame from base 1. The germline V gene encodes CDR1 KGHDR and CDR2 SFDVKD. This clonotype appeared a few times. The specificity of this receptor is unknown. The record has no base qualities; no much larger clone is one base away. The library was prepared using 5' RACE. Sequencing used an Illumina HiSeq 2000. Template switching added a universal primer binding site, and the final cDNA carried a unique molecular identifier that allowed TCR cDNA molecules to be counted accurately. Specific primers in the conserved constant-segment region were used to synthesize first-strand cDNA for the TCR alpha and beta chains. Each cDNA library was double barcoded, with a SMART-Mk sample barcode plus Illumina barcodes, to control for contamination. Two successive PCR steps introduced TruSeq adapter sequences along with Illumina sample barcodes. Sequencing of the TCR alpha and beta cDNA libraries was done on the Illumina HiSeq platform using custom primers. Per the authors' processing: MiGEC processed the raw reads to extract unique molecular identifiers, while MiXCR was used to determine the CDR3 positions. For each individual, recombination models were inferred using an EM algorithm with the repgenHMM and IGoR tools. The analysis of shared clonotypes was done with the tcR package in R, with sharing normalized by the product of cloneset sizes. To study raw recombination without the effects of thymic and clonal selection, out-of-frame nonproductive sequences were analyzed. TCRdb reprocessed the public reads (quality trimming at Q25 with fastp, clone calling with MiXCR) and kept in-frame beta chains. Here each entry gathers all rows of one CDR3 protein and keeps the most common genes and DNA. These V and J calls derive from TCRdb rather than the authors' analysis. This sample is represented by about 220,000 distinct CDR3 sequences; around 8% of them were singletons. About 1.9% of the sample comes from the top ten.

Only healthy Caucasian donors were included. The twin cohort comprised three pairs of female monozygotic twins, all aged roughly 18 to 30 years. Miltenyi CD45RO+ enrichment and human naive T-cell isolation kits were used to isolate memory (CD45RO+) and naive T cells from PBMC. The data also belong to a second study, concerning yellow fever vaccine responses in identical twins. The second investigation adds: According to the authors, the vaccine-induced T cell response in identical twins seemed to be partly convergent and partly specific to each individual. Focusing on identical twins, the study followed the T cell clones that responded to the vaccine, and did so with precision.

The sequenced sample consisted of memory (CD45RO+) T cells sorted from blood. This sample's cell subset or site label indicates: CD45RO+ enriched T cells. The sequence came from a woman aged 18-29 years in good health. The chain couples TRBV24-1 to TRBJ2-5, with 11 bases aligning to TRBD2. The DNA reads TGTGCCACCAGTGACCCAAGACTAGCGGGATTTGGAGAGACCCAGTACTTC. It translates to CATSDPRLAGFGETQYF.